A single sample gave rise to the 13 T cell receptor beta chains below, sequenced in a study of cytomegalovirus exposure and HLA in healthy donors. The study ran its PCR with 60 Vbeta and 13 Jbeta primers. Sequenced by immunoSEQ multiplex PCR; TCRdb stores in-frame clones only, minus some. The data show 150,000 to 200,000 clones, more than 70% seen once. Sequencing was carried out using PBMCs. The receptor set was obtained from a girl aged 5-17 years in good health and CMV-seropositive.

This clone was counted between two and nine times. This chain uses TRBV5-1 with TRBJ1-2; TRBD1 aligns across 9 bases. Germline loops: CDR1 SGHRS, CDR2 YFSETQ. V lost 4 bases, J lost 7 bases, and 8 bases stayed unmatched. The CDR3 has 14 amino acids. Here the CDR3 DNA reads TGCGCCAGCAGCGCAGGACAGGGGTTGTTTGGCTACACCTTC. This encodes CASSAGQGLFGYTF.

This clone was recorded a few times. The gene calls are TRBV5-1 and TRBJ1-5; 11 bases are a match to TRBD1. V shed 4 bases, J shed 4 bases, and the junction held 4 bases outside the gene matches. The CDR3 runs 15 residues. Germline V CDR1 and CDR2: SGHRS, YFSETQ. The CDR3 DNA follows: TGCGCCAGCAGCGTCGGGACAGGGGGAAATCAGCCCCAGCATTTT. This translates into CASSVGTGGNQPQHF.

The gene calls are TRBV7-3 and TRBJ2-5; tentative D call: TRBD1 (6 bases). The ends were cut back, 5 bases at V and 3 bases at J, with 10 bases in the middle. The CDR3 length is 13 residues. Per germline, CDR1 SGHTA and CDR2 FQGTGA. The CDR3 coding sequence is TGTGCCAGCAGCCCCCGGACAGAAGAGACCCAGTACTTC. Translation gives CASSPRTEETQYF.

Worth noting for this clone: Other nucleotide sequences in the sample specify the same CDR3. This sequence joins TRBV9 and TRBJ2-1, with 11 bases aligning to TRBD2. There are 15 residues in the CDR3. Germline V lookup: CDR1 SGDLS, CDR2 YYNGEE. Trimming at V came to 2 bases and at J to 3 bases, leaving 1 base not matched to a gene. The CDR3 region is CASSVGTSGYNEQFF. Written as DNA, the CDR3 is TGTGCCAGCAGCGTTGGGACTAGCGGCTACAATGAGCAGTTCTTC.

This sequence joins TRBV7-2 and TRBJ1-2; the D gene is possibly TRBD1 (5 bases). This CDR3 has 14 amino acids. V lost 9 bases to trimming and J lost 3 bases, with 17 bases between them. The V gene's germline CDR1 is SGHTA and CDR2 FQGNSA. The CDR3 loop reads CASTLPGGYYGYTF. The CDR3 DNA follows: TGTGCCAGTACTCTTCCGGGGGGGTACTATGGCTACACCTTC.

This clone was detected once. The rearrangement uses TRBV5-4 and TRBJ2-5; 8 bases agree with TRBD2. This CDR3 has 14 amino acids. After removal of 1 base from V and 4 bases from J, the junction contained 3 bases not matched to a gene. Germline V CDR1 and CDR2: SGHNT, YYREEE (reference sequence). The CDR3 loop reads CASSLKRELETQYF. In nucleotides, the CDR3 is TGTGCCAGCAGCTTGAAGCGGGAGTTAGAGACCCAGTACTTC.

This clone was seen a few times. Other DNA sequences in this specimen translate into the identical CDR3. This sequence joins TRBV5-1 and TRBJ2-7; possibly TRBD2 for D (5 bases). Germline V gene data show CDR1 as SGHRS and CDR2 as YFSETQ. Trimming stripped 0 bases from V and 4 bases from J, with 5 bases between. This CDR3 is built from 12 residues. CDR3 in amino acids: CASSLGGYEQYF. CDR3 nucleotides: TGCGCCAGCAGCTTGGGAGGGTACGAGCAGTACTTC.

The gene calls are TRBV7-8 and TRBJ1-2, with 9 bases that match TRBD1. The CDR3 has 17 amino acids. Germline CDR1 reads SGHVS; CDR2 reads FQNEAQ. The ends lost 5 bases at V and 4 bases at J; junction bases unmatched: 14. CDR3 bases: TGTGCCAGCAGCCCCGGTGGGGACAGGGTCCCTGGCTATGGCTACACCTTC. Encoded protein: CASSPGGDRVPGYGYTF.

This rearrangement joins TRBV9 to TRBJ1-4, with a tentative D call TRBD1 (5 bases). The CDR3 runs 15 residues. Trimming shortened V by 0 bases and J by 0 bases, and 6 bases separated the two germline ends. CDR1 and CDR2 from the germline V gene are SGDLS and YYNGEE. CDR3 residues: CASSVEDTTNEKLFF. The DNA of the CDR3 is TGTGCCAGCAGCGTAGAGGACACAACTAATGAAAAACTGTTTTTT.

As for this clone: The junction and the germline gene differ at one end; a read error may be behind it. The chain employs TRBV29-1 and TRBJ2-5; 7 nucleotides align to TRBD1. The CDR3 covers 12 residues. From germline, CDR1 is SQVTM and CDR2 ANQGSEA. The CDR3 sequence: CSVEDREETQYF. The DNA for the CDR3 is TGCAGCGTAGAAGACAGGGAAGAGACCCAGTACTTC.

V usage is TRBV27 and J usage is TRBJ2-7, with D maybe TRBD1 (5 bases). This CDR3 has 15 residues. V lost 7 bases and J lost 4, with 20 bases in between. Germline V gene data show CDR1 as MNHEY and CDR2 as SMNVEV (reference sequence). The CDR3 here is CASTSTDSSSYEQYF. DNA for the CDR3: TGTGCCAGCACTTCCACCGACAGCTCCTCTTACGAGCAGTACTTC.

The chain employs TRBV27 and TRBJ1-1; D perhaps matches TRBD1 (5 bases). This CDR3 is built from 12 residues. Per the germline V gene, CDR1 is MNHEY and CDR2 is SMNVEV (reference sequence). Between the trimmed V and J ends, which lost 6 bases and 3 bases, there was a span of 8 bases. CDR3 amino acids: CASRQGYTEAFF. CDR3 coding DNA: TGTGCCAGCAGGCAGGGTTACACTGAAGCTTTCTTT.

The V and J genes are TRBV11-2 and TRBJ2-1; D might be TRBD2 (5 bases). V gave up 5 bases and J gave up 6 bases, with 14 bases separating them. The CDR3 length is 14 residues. Germline assignment: CDR1 SGHAT and CDR2 FQNNGV. CDR3 DNA sequence: TGTGCCAGCAGCCGCCTAGCAGGCCGCAATGAGCAGTTCTTC. It yields the protein CASSRLAGRNEQFF. The full variable domain, completed using reference TRBV11-2 and TRBJ2-1, is EAGVAQSPRYKIIEKRQSVAFWCNPISGHATLYWYQQILGQGPKLLIQFQNNGVVDDSQLPKDRFSAERLKGVDSTLKIQPAKLEDSAVYLCASSRLAGRNEQFFGPGTRLTVL.